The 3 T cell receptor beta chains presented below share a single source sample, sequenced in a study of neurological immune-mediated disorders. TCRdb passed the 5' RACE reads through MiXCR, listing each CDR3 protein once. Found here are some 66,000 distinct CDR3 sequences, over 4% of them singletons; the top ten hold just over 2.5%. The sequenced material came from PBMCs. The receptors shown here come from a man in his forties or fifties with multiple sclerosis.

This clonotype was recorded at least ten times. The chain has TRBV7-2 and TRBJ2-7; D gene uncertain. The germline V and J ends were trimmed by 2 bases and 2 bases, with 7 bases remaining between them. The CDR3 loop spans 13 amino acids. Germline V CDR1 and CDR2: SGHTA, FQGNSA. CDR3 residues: CASSLTETYEQYF. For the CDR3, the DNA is TGTGCCAGCAGCTTAACGGAGACCTACGAGCAGTACTTC.

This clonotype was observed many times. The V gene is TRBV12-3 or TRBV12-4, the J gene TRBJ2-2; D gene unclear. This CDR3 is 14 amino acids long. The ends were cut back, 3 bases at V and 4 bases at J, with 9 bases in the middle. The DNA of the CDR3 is TGTGCCAGCAGTTTTCTTTCCCGCACCGGGGAGCTGTTTTTT. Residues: CASSFLSRTGELFF.

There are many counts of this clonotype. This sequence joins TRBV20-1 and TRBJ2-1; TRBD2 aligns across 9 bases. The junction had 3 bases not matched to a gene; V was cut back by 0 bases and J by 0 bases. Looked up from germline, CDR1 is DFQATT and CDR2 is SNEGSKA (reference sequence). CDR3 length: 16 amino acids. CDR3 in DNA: TGCAGTGCTAGAGAAGGGCGGGGGGGCTCCTACAATGAGCAGTTCTTC. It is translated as CSAREGRGGSYNEQFF.